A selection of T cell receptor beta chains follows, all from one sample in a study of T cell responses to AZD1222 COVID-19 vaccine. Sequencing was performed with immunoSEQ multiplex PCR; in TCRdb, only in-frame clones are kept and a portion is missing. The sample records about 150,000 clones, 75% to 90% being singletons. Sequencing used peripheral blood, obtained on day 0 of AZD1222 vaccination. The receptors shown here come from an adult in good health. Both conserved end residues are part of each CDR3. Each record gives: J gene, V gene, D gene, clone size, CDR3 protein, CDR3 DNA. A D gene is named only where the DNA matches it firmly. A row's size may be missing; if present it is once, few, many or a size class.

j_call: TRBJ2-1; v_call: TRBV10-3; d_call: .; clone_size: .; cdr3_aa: CAISGFSSYSEQFF; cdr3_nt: TGTGCCATCAGTGGTTTTTCCAGCTATAGCGAGCAGTTCTTC
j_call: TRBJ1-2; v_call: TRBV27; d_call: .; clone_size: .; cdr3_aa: CASSSSPNQGYYGYTF; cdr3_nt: TGTGCCAGCAGTTCCTCGCCTAATCAGGGCTACTATGGCTACACCTTC
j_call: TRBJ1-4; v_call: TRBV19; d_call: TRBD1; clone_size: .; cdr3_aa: CASRTGQGRTNEKLFF; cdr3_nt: TGTGCCAGTAGGACAGGACAGGGTCGAACTAATGAAAAACTGTTTTTT
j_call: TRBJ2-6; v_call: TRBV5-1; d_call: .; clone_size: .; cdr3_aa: CASSLAGQSSSGANVLTF; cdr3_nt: TGCGCCAGCAGCCTTGCTGGACAGAGTAGCTCTGGGGCCAACGTCCTGACTTTC
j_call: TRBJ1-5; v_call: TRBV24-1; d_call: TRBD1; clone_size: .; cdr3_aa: CATSDFGRGNRDQPQHF; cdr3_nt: TGTGCCACCAGTGATTTCGGCAGGGGGAATAGGGATCAGCCCCAGCATTTT
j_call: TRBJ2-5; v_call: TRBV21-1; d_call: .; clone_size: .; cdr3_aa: CASSKLRGIKETQYF; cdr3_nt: TGTGCCAGCAGCAAGTTGCGGGGTATAAAAGAGACCCAGTACTTC
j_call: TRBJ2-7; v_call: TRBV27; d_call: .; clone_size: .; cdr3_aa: CASSLGDSYEQYF; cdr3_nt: TGTGCCAGCAGTTTGGGAGACTCCTACGAGCAGTACTTC
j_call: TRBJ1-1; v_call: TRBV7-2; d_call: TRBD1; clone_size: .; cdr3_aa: CASTSGQGSPEAFF; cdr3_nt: TGTGCCAGCACCTCGGGACAGGGGAGTCCTGAAGCTTTCTTT
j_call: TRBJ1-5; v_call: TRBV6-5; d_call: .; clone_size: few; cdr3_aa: CASSWDISNQPQHF; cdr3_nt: TGTGCCAGCAGTTGGGACATAAGCAATCAGCCCCAGCATTTT
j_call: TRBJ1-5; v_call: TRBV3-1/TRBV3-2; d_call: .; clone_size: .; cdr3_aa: CASSRLGSNQPQHF; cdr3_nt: TGTGCCAGCAGTCGATTGGGAAGCAATCAGCCCCAGCATTTT
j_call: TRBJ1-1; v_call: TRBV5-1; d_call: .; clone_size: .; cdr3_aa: CASSLALGVGGTEAFF; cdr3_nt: TGCGCCAGCAGCTTGGCCCTGGGGGTGGGCGGCACTGAAGCTTTCTTT
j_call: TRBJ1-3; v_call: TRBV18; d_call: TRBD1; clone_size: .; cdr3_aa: CASSPAQGNTIYF; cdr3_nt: TGTGCCAGCTCACCAGCACAGGGGAACACCATATATTTT
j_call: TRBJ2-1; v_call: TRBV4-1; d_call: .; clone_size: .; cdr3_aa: CASSHVERKGSGSYNEQFF; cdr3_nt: TGCGCCAGCAGCCACGTCGAAAGGAAGGGGTCAGGCTCCTACAATGAGCAGTTCTTC
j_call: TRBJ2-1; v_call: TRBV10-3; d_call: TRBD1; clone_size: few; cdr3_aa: CAITGTEIYNEQFF; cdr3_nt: TGTGCCATCACCGGGACAGAGATCTACAATGAGCAGTTCTTC
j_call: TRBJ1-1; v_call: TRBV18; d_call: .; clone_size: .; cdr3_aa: CASSPGNTEAFF; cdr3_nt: TGTGCCAGCTCACCTGGGAACACTGAAGCTTTCTTT
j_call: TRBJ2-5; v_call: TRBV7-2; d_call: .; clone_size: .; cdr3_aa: CASSMIQETQYF; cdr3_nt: TGTGCCAGCAGCATGATCCAAGAGACCCAGTACTTC
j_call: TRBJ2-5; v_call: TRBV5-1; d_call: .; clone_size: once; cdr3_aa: CASSMDTTQETQYF; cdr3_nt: TGCGCCAGCAGCATGGACACGACCCAAGAGACCCAGTACTTC
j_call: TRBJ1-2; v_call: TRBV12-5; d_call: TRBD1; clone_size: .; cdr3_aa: CASGPPGQTLGYGYTF; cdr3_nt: TGTGCTAGTGGTCCCCCGGGACAGACGTTAGGCTATGGCTACACCTTC
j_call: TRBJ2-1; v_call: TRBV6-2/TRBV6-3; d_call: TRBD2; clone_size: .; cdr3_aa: CASSWVLAGGRDEQFF; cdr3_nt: TGTGCCAGCAGTTGGGTCCTAGCGGGGGGGCGCGATGAGCAGTTCTTC
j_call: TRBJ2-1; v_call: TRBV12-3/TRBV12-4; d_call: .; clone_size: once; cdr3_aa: CASRLDVEQFF; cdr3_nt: TGTGCCAGCAGACTAGATGTTGAGCAGTTCTTC
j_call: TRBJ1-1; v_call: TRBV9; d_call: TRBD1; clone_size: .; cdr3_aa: CASSLGDSASEAFF; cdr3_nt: TGTGCCAGCAGCTTGGGGGACAGTGCCAGTGAAGCTTTCTTT
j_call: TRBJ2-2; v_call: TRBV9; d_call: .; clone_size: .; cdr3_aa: CASSRTTNTGELFF; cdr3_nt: TGTGCCAGCAGCCGGACTACCAACACCGGGGAGCTGTTTTTT
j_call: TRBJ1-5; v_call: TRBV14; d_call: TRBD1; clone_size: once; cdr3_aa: CASSRGQGWDQPQHF; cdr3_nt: TGTGCCAGCAGCCGAGGACAGGGGTGGGATCAGCCCCAGCATTTT
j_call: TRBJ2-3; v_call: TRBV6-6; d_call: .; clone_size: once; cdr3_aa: CASSPPGTQYF; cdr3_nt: TGTGCCAGCAGCCCCCCCGGGACGCAGTATTTT
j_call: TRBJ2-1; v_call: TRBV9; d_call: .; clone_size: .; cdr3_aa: CASSSHRGNEQFF; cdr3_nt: TGTGCCAGCAGTTCACACAGAGGGAATGAGCAGTTCTTC
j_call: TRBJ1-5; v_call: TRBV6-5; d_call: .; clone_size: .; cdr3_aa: CASQTGLGQPQHF; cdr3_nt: TGTGCCAGCCAGACAGGTTTGGGTCAGCCCCAGCATTTT
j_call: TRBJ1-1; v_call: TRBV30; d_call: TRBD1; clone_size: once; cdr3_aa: CAWTRDSTEAFF; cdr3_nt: TGTGCCTGGACTAGGGACAGCACTGAAGCTTTCTTT
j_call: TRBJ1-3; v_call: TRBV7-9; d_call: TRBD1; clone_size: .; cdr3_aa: CASSPGDRSSGNTIYF; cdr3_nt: TGTGCCAGCAGCCCCGGGGACAGGAGCTCTGGAAACACCATATATTTT
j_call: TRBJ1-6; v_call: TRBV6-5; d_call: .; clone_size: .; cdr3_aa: CASVDSSVTLHF; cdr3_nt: TGTGCCAGCGTTGACAGTTCCGTCACCCTCCACTTT
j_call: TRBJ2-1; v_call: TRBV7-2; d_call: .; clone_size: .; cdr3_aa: CASSFQGLPEQFF; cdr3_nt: TGTGCCAGCAGCTTTCAGGGGCTTCCTGAGCAGTTCTTC
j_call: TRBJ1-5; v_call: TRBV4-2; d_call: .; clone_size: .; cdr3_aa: CASSQDIRQPQHF; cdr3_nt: TGTGCCAGCAGCCAAGATATTCGCCAGCCCCAGCATTTT
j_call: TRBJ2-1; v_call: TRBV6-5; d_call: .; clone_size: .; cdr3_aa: CASSSLTRNEQFF; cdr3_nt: TGTGCCAGCAGTTCGTTGACTAGGAATGAGCAGTTCTTC
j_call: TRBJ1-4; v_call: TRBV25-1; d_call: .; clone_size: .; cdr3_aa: CASSKVGRSTEKLFF; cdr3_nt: TGTGCCAGCAGTAAGGTTGGCAGGAGTACTGAAAAACTGTTTTTT
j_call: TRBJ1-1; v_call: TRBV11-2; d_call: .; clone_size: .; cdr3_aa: CASSLRSGLGNTEAFF; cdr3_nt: TGTGCCAGCAGCTTACGGTCAGGGCTAGGGAACACTGAAGCTTTCTTT
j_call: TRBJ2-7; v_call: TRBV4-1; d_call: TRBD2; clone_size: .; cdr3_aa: CASSQASGSYEQYF; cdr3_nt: TGCGCCAGCAGCCAAGCTAGCGGGAGTTACGAGCAGTACTTC
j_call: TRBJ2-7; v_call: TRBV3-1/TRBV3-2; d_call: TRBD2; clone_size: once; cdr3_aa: CASSPLAWEGTYEQYF; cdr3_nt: TGTGCCAGCAGCCCCCTCGCGTGGGAGGGCACCTACGAGCAGTACTTC
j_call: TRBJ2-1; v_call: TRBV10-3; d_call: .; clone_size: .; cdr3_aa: CAISESVNEQFF; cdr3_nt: TGTGCCATCAGTGAGTCTGTCAATGAGCAGTTCTTC
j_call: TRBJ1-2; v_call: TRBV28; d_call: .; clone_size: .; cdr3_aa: CASSPGTPNYGYTF; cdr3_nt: TGTGCCAGCAGTCCCGGGACTCCCAACTATGGCTACACCTTC
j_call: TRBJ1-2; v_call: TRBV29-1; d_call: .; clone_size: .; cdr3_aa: CSVGPGVKGLGYTF; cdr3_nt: TGCAGCGTTGGGCCCGGGGTAAAGGGATTGGGCTACACCTTC
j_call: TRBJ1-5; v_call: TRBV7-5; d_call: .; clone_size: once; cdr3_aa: CARSLEDRSFLGNQPQHF; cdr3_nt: TGTGCCAGAAGCTTAGAGGACAGAAGCTTCTTAGGCAATCAGCCCCAGCATTTT
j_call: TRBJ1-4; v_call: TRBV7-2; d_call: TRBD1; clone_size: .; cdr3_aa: CASSRSRDSNEKLFF; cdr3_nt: TGTGCCAGCAGCCGCAGCCGGGACAGCAATGAAAAACTGTTTTTT
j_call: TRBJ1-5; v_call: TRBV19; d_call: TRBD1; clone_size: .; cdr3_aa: CASSRDRGAQPQHF; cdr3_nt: TGTGCCAGTAGCCGGGACAGGGGAGCTCAGCCCCAGCATTTT
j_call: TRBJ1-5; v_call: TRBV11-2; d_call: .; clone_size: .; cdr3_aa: CASSLVGLQQPQHF; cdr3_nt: TGTGCCAGCAGCTTAGTGGGGTTACAGCAGCCCCAGCATTTT
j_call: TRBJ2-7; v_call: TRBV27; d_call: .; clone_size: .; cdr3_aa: CASSLQGIRYEQYF; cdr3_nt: TGTGCCAGCAGTTTACAGGGAATTCGCTACGAGCAGTACTTC
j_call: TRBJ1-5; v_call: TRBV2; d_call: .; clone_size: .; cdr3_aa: CASSPGGNQPQHF; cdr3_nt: TGTGCCAGCAGTCCAGGGGGCAATCAGCCCCAGCATTTT
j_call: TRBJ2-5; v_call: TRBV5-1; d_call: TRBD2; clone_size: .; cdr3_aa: CASSLTGTTQETQYF; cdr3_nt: TGCGCCAGCAGCTTGACCGGGACTACCCAAGAGACCCAGTACTTC
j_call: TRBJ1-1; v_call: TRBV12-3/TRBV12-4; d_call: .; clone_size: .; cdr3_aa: CASRYNQGNAFF; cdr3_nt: TGTGCCAGCAGATATAATCAGGGAAATGCTTTCTTT
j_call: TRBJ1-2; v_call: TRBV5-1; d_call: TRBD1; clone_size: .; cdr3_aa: CASSPTSGTGNVGYTF; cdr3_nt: TGCGCCAGCAGCCCCACGTCCGGGACAGGGAACGTTGGCTACACCTTC
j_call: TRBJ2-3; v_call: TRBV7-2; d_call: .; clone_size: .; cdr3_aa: CASSSGSTDTQYF; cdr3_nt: TGTGCCAGCAGCTCGGGGTCCACAGATACGCAGTATTTT
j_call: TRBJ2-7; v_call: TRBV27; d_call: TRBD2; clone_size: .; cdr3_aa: CASSTQRGVRYEQYF; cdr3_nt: TGTGCCAGCAGTACCCAGCGGGGGGTAAGGTACGAGCAGTACTTC
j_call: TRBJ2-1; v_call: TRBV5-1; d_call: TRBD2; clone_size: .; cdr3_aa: CASSLASGSINEQFF; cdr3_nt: TGCGCCAGCAGCTTGGCTAGCGGGAGTATAAATGAGCAGTTCTTC